The next 10 T cell receptor beta chains were all read from a single sample in a study of T cell responses to AZD1222 COVID-19 vaccine. TCRdb's copy holds only in-frame clones and misses some; the assay was immunoSEQ multiplex PCR. Here the sample spans about 170,000 clones, approximately 88% being singletons. The material was peripheral blood, obtained 28 days after the second AZD1222 dose. The receptors come from an adult who received the AZD1222 COVID-19 vaccine.

This chain uses TRBV4-1 with TRBJ2-3; D is undetermined. The CDR3 extends over 14 amino acids. Germline CDR1 reads MGHRA; CDR2 reads YSYEKL. Trimming removed 1 base at V and 4 bases at J, with 9 bases between. The CDR3 sequence is CASSQVARSDTQYF. The CDR3 DNA reads TGCGCCAGCAGCCAAGTGGCCCGGTCAGATACGCAGTATTTT.

Regarding this clone: Other DNA sequences from this sample encode an identical CDR3 as well. J is TRBJ2-3 and V is TRBV5-1; TRBD1 matches 8 bases. The V gene end was trimmed by 0 bases and the J gene end by 1 base; junction bases not matched to a gene: 4. Looked up from germline, CDR1 is SGHRS and CDR2 is YFSETQ. The CDR3 covers 16 residues. CDR3 DNA: TGCGCCAGCAGCTTGGGCGGACAGGGTGGCACAGATACGCAGTATTTT. Protein sequence: CASSLGGQGGTDTQYF.

This clone has only a few counts. The V and J genes are TRBV18 and TRBJ1-1; 7 bases align to TRBD1. V lost 4 bases, J lost 3 bases, and 8 bases stayed unmatched. This CDR3 has 15 residues. Germline V CDR1 and CDR2: KGHSH, LQKENI. CDR3 amino acids: CASSLGWQGDTEAFF. The CDR3 nucleotides read TGTGCCAGCTCACTGGGCTGGCAGGGGGACACTGAAGCTTTCTTT.

The chain carries TRBV2 and TRBJ1-5, with D unresolved. Germline CDR1 and CDR2: SNHLY and FYNNEI. The germline V and J ends were trimmed by 7 bases and 1 base, with 2 bases remaining between them. There are 11 residues in the CDR3. CDR3 loop: CASISNQPQHF. CDR3 bases: TGTGCCAGCATAAGCAATCAGCCCCAGCATTTT.

The chain combines TRBV19 with TRBJ2-3; TRBD1 matches 7 bases. CDR1 LNHDA and CDR2 SQIVND come from the germline V gene (reference sequence). With V trimmed by 6 bases and J by 5 bases, 8 bases remained unmatched. This CDR3 region has 14 residues. CDR3 sequence reads: CASRKGQLVDTQYF. As DNA, the CDR3 is TGTGCCAGTAGAAAGGGACAGTTAGTAGATACGCAGTATTTT.

The chain couples TRBV9 to TRBJ1-6; TRBD1 is a possible D gene (6 bases). Germline loops: CDR1 SGDLS, CDR2 YYNGEE. The CDR3 sequence is 15 residues long. Trimming cost V 0 bases and J 9 bases, with 13 bases left between them. CDR3 amino acids: CASSVETGSGSPLHF. The CDR3, as DNA: TGTGCCAGCAGCGTAGAAACAGGGAGTGGTTCACCCCTCCACTTT.

This chain connects TRBV7-9 to TRBJ1-6; D may be TRBD1 (6 bases). The germline gives CDR1 SEHNR, CDR2 FQNEAQ (reference sequence). The V end lost 3 bases, the J end lost 10 bases, and 13 bases lay between the germline ends. The CDR3 is made up of 14 amino acids. The CDR3 reads CASSFEGGSSPLHF. CDR3 DNA sequence: TGTGCCAGCAGCTTTGAGGGGGGTAGCTCACCCCTCCACTTT.

V is TRBV9 and J is TRBJ1-1; TRBD1 aligns across 11 bases. CDR1 SGDLS and CDR2 YYNGEE come from the germline V gene. The CDR3 runs 16 residues. J gave up 5 bases and V 0 bases, and 6 bases lay outside the gene matches. CDR3 residues: CASSVEGQGAGTEAFF. CDR3 sequence (DNA): TGTGCCAGCAGCGTAGAAGGACAGGGGGCTGGTACTGAAGCTTTCTTT. The full variable domain, with the rest looked up from reference TRBV9 and TRBJ1-1, is DSGVTQTPKHLITATGQRVTLRCSPRSGDLSVYWYQQSLDQGLQFLIQYYNGEERAKGNILERFSAQQFPDLHSELNLSSLELGDSALYFCASSVEGQGAGTEAFFGQGTRLTVV.

The genes are TRBV2 and TRBJ2-7; tentatively, D is TRBD1 or TRBD2 (5 bases each). Germline V CDR1 and CDR2: SNHLY, FYNNEI. This CDR3 is 13 amino acids long. Trimming cost V 8 bases and J 2 bases, with 13 bases left between them. The DNA for the CDR3 is TGTGCCAGCTGTGTAGGGACGACCTACGAGCAGTACTTC. It translates to CASCVGTTYEQYF.

The gene calls are TRBV27 and TRBJ2-7; 9 bases align to TRBD1. The CDR3 sequence is 14 residues long. Trimming cost V 6 bases and J 7 bases; bases outside gene matches: 10. The germline CDR1 and CDR2 sequences are MNHEY and SMNVEV (reference sequence). The CDR3 nucleotides read TGTGCCAGCAGCTTAGGGGGGACAGGGAATGAGCAGTACTTC. It translates to CASSLGGTGNEQYF.